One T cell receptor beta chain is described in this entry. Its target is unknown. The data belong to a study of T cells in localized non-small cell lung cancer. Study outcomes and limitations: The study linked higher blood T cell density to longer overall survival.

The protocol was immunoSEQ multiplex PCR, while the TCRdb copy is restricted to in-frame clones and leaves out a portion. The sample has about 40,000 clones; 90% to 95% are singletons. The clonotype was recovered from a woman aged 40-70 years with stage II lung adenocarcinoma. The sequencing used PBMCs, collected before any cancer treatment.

The CDR3 reads CASSQTGSYEKLFF. The CDR3 bases are TGTGCCAGCAGCCAGACAGGATCGTATGAAAAACTGTTTTTT. The rearrangement joins TRBV6-1 to TRBJ1-4; D might be TRBD1 (6 bases). Germline V CDR1 and CDR2: MNHNS, SASEGT. The CDR3 is 14 residues long. V was cut by 6 bases and J by 6 bases, with 14 bases left in between.